Below are 30 T cell receptor beta chains sequenced from a single sample in a study of preoperative IRX-2 immunotherapy in early breast cancer. Sequencing used immunoSEQ multiplex PCR; TCRdb keeps in-frame clones, though not all of them. The sample has 24,000 or so clones; about 87% are singletons. Sample treatment: preoperative locoregional IRX-2 cytokine immunotherapy. The material was tumor tissue, obtained after IRX-2 immunotherapy. The source is a human donor with breast cancer.

The gene calls are TRBV20-1 and TRBJ1-2, with a possible D match to TRBD1 (5 bases). With 3 bases removed from V and 4 bases from J, the gap between germline ends came to 6 bases. The CDR3 has 11 amino acids. Per the germline V gene, CDR1 is DFQATT and CDR2 is SNEGSKA (reference sequence). CDR3 sequence (DNA): TGCAGTGCTAGCAGGGCCTATGGCTACACCTTC. Protein sequence: CSASRAYGYTF.

The CDR3 DNA sequence: TGCGCCAGCAGTAATGGACAGGGAATGGCGCAGTATTTT. This translates into CASSNGQGMAQYF. The V gene is TRBV10-1, the J gene TRBJ2-3; the match to TRBD1 covers 8 bases. Germline V gives CDR1 WNHNN, CDR2 SYGVQD (reference sequence). The CDR3 totals 13 residues. With V trimmed by 5 bases and J by 10 bases, 8 bases remained unmatched.

The chain combines TRBV7-6 with TRBJ2-1, with 16 bases that match TRBD2. CDR1 is SGHVS, CDR2 FNYEAQ, per germline. Trimming at V came to 4 bases and at J to 3 bases, leaving 6 bases not matched to a gene. The CDR3 contains 18 residues. The CDR3 loop is CASSSGLAGGRFYNEQFF. The CDR3, as DNA: TGTGCCAGCAGCTCGGGACTAGCGGGGGGGCGGTTCTACAATGAGCAGTTCTTC.

The CDR3 sequence is CASSLDRQNTEAFF. The CDR3 DNA follows: TGTGCCAGCAGCTTAGATCGGCAGAACACTGAAGCTTTCTTT. The chain employs TRBV7-2 and TRBJ1-1; no firm D call. V was clipped by 1 base and J by 1 base, with 7 bases between them. Germline V gene sequence: CDR1 SGHTA, CDR2 FQGNSA. CDR3 length: 14 residues.

This sequence joins TRBV7-9 and TRBJ1-1; maybe TRBD1 (5 bases). Germline values: CDR1 SEHNR, CDR2 FQNEAQ (reference sequence). V shed 4 bases and J shed 5 bases, with 20 bases lying between them. The CDR3 has 16 residues. The CDR3 coding sequence is TGTGCCAGCAGCTCGCGCCGGGTCGGGGGGGATACTGAAGCTTTCTTT. Encoded protein: CASSSRRVGGDTEAFF.

In DNA form, the CDR3 reads TGTGCCAGCAGTTTAGGCGGGGGAGACAATCAGCCCCAGCATTTT. Residues: CASSLGGGDNQPQHF. V usage is TRBV28 and J usage is TRBJ1-5, with D possibly matching TRBD1 (5 bases). This CDR3 has 15 residues. In germline, CDR1 is MDHEN, CDR2 SYDVKM. Trimming removed 2 bases at V and 3 bases at J, with 11 bases between.

V is TRBV28 and J is TRBJ2-1; D is unclear. The V and J ends lost 5 bases and 1 base respectively, with 3 bases between them. CDR1 is MDHEN, CDR2 SYDVKM, per germline. The CDR3 spans 12 residues. The CDR3 DNA sequence: TGTGCCAGCAGTCGGTCCTACAATGAGCAGTTCTTC. Protein product: CASSRSYNEQFF.

V is TRBV14 and J is TRBJ2-2; a weak D match, TRBD2 (6 bases). The CDR3 length is 14 residues. The V gene lost 4 bases and the J gene lost 8 bases, with 14 bases spanning the gap. The germline V gene has CDR1 SGHDN and CDR2 FVKESK. The CDR3 here is CASSPGLLSGELFF. In DNA form, the CDR3 reads TGTGCCAGCAGCCCGGGACTGCTAAGTGGGGAGCTGTTTTTT.

The chain combines TRBV27 with TRBJ2-1, with 8 bases that match TRBD1. Germline V gene data show CDR1 as MNHEY and CDR2 as SMNVEV (reference sequence). Trimming removed 4 bases from V and 10 bases from J; junction bases left unmatched: 6. The CDR3 is 13 residues long. The DNA for the CDR3 is TGTGCCAGCAGTTGGAAACAGGGGGGCGAGCAGTTCTTC. Its protein is CASSWKQGGEQFF.

The CDR3 sequence is CASSAPRGEQFF. CDR3 in DNA: TGTGCCAGCAGTGCGCCCCGTGGTGAGCAGTTCTTC. The chain is built from TRBV27 and TRBJ2-1; D is undetermined. The germline V gene has CDR1 MNHEY and CDR2 SMNVEV (reference sequence). V shed 5 bases and J shed 9 bases, with 11 bases lying between them. The CDR3 sequence is 12 residues long.

As regards this clone: Within the sample, other DNA sequences also encode this same CDR3. CDR3 nucleotide sequence: TGTGCCAGCAGGCTCAAGGGGGTTCGGACTGAAGCTTTCTTT. Its protein product is CASRLKGVRTEAFF. The rearrangement links TRBV7-2 to TRBJ1-1; TRBD1 might be the D (6 bases). V lost 6 bases and J 5 bases, leaving 16 bases between the germline ends. Per the germline V gene, CDR1 is SGHTA and CDR2 is FQGNSA. The CDR3 extends over 14 amino acids.

V is TRBV9 and J is TRBJ1-1; possibly TRBD1 for D (5 bases). The CDR3 totals 16 residues. Trimming took 3 bases from V and 4 from J, leaving 19 bases between them. Germline V CDR1 and CDR2: SGDLS, YYNGEE. In DNA form, the CDR3 reads TGTGCCAGCAGCGGCCGAACCTTAACGGGGGGCACTGAAGCTTTCTTT. Protein: CASSGRTLTGGTEAFF.

The V call is TRBV14, the J call TRBJ1-1, with a weak D call TRBD1 (6 bases). The CDR3 spans 15 residues. Germline lookup yields CDR1 SGHDN and CDR2 FVKESK. V was pared by 6 bases and J by 4 bases, with 18 bases between. The CDR3 DNA sequence: TGTGCCAGCAGTCATGGGGGGGCGCTCGGCACTGAAGCTTTCTTT. Its protein product is CASSHGGALGTEAFF.

The chain joins TRBV2 to TRBJ2-1; 7 bases agree with TRBD1. The V gene end was trimmed by 4 bases and the J gene end by 5 bases; junction bases not matched to a gene: 17. CDR1 is SNHLY and CDR2 is FYNNEI in the germline V gene. The CDR3 sequence is 18 residues long. CDR3 loop: CASSVTGNYLYPNNEQFF. The CDR3 nucleotides read TGTGCCAGCAGTGTGACAGGGAACTATCTGTATCCTAACAATGAGCAGTTCTTC.

This clone came up once. The chain combines TRBV11-2 with TRBJ1-1; 9 bases agree with TRBD1. V gave up 8 bases and J gave up 4 bases; unmatched junction bases: 8. Looked up from germline, CDR1 is SGHAT and CDR2 is FQNNGV. The CDR3 covers 14 residues. CDR3 DNA: TGTGCCAGCCGAAATACAGGGGGCGGCACTGAAGCTTTCTTT. This encodes CASRNTGGGTEAFF.

V gene TRBV10-2 combines with J gene TRBJ2-7; 7 bases line up with TRBD2. Germline V CDR1 and CDR2: WSHSY, SAAADI. The CDR3 is made up of 12 amino acids. Trimming took 5 bases from V and 7 from J; bases not matched to a gene: 5. CDR3 DNA sequence: TGCGCCAGCAGTCCCGGACTAGGGGAGCAGTACGTC. It encodes CASSPGLGEQYV.

The CDR3 region has the DNA TGTGCCAGCAGCTTCCCCAGGGGGAGGTCTCGGGACTATGGCTACACCTTC. Translation: CASSFPRGRSRDYGYTF. V and J are TRBV5-6 and TRBJ1-2; 7 positions agree with TRBD1. Germline CDR1 and CDR2: SGHDT and YYEEEE. V gave up 2 bases and J gave up 3 bases; unmatched junction bases: 13. CDR3 length: 17 residues.

This clone was observed once. The V call is TRBV7-9, the J call TRBJ2-2; 8 bases match TRBD1. This CDR3 has 17 residues. Germline CDR1 SEHNR, CDR2 FQNEAQ (reference sequence). After removal of 5 bases from V and 5 bases from J, the junction contained 13 bases not matched to a gene. The CDR3 nucleotides are TGTGCCAGCAGCGGTCAAAAGACAGGGGTGTATACCGGGGAGCTGTTTTTT. Protein: CASSGQKTGVYTGELFF.

The chain uses TRBV4-1 and TRBJ1-3; D perhaps matches TRBD1 (5 bases). Trimming removed 4 bases at V and 0 bases at J, with 10 bases between. This CDR3 contains 15 residues. Germline loops: CDR1 MGHRA, CDR2 YSYEKL. CDR3 coding DNA: TGCGCCAGCAGCCCGGGGCTGGTCTCTGGAAACACCATATATTTT. Translated: CASSPGLVSGNTIYF.

The CDR3 here is CASSPVQNTEAFF. The CDR3 nucleotides are TGTGCCAGCAGCCCTGTCCAGAACACTGAAGCTTTCTTT. The gene calls are TRBV7-2 and TRBJ1-1, with D uncertain. From germline, CDR1 is SGHTA and CDR2 FQGNSA. The CDR3 is 13 residues long. V was trimmed by 5 bases and J by 1 base, leaving 8 bases between them.

The J gene is TRBJ1-1, the V gene TRBV11-1; D is undetermined. This CDR3 has 11 residues. The V gene's germline CDR1 is SGHAT and CDR2 FQDESV (reference sequence). V was clipped by 5 bases and J by 3 bases, with 4 bases between them. CDR3 sequence reads: CASSPYTEAFF. The CDR3 DNA follows: TGTGCCAGCAGCCCCTACACTGAAGCTTTCTTT.

This rearrangement joins TRBV2 to TRBJ1-1; D ambiguous. V lost 8 bases, J lost 6 bases, and 13 bases lay in between. Germline V CDR1 and CDR2: SNHLY, FYNNEI. CDR3 length: 12 amino acids. The CDR3 spells CASRGPGPEAFF. The CDR3 region has the DNA TGTGCCAGCCGAGGCCCGGGTCCTGAAGCTTTCTTT.

The genes are TRBV6-5 and TRBJ1-6; D uncertain. Germline V gene data show CDR1 as MNHEY and CDR2 as SVGAGI. This CDR3 has 14 amino acids. Trimming took 2 bases from V and 5 from J, leaving 7 bases between them. CDR3 in DNA: TGTGCCAGCAGTTACAGTGCCAATAATTCACCCCTCCACTTT. Translation: CASSYSANNSPLHF.

Comments on this clone: This specimen includes other DNA sequences encoding the same CDR3. V gene TRBV5-1 combines with J gene TRBJ2-7; 8 bases map to TRBD1. This CDR3 region has 13 residues. The V gene's germline CDR1 is SGHRS and CDR2 YFSETQ. V trimming: 2 bases; J trimming: 4 bases; junction bases outside the gene matches: 2. Here the CDR3 DNA reads TGCGCCAGCAGCTTAGACAGGGGATACGAGCAGTACTTC. This codes for CASSLDRGYEQYF.

The V call is TRBV5-4, the J call TRBJ2-1; D remains ambiguous. CDR1 and CDR2 from the germline V gene are SGHNT and YYREEE (reference sequence). The CDR3 runs to 15 residues. Trimming pared 4 bases from V and 2 bases from J, leaving 13 bases between. The CDR3 spells CASSQEMNPYNEQFF. CDR3 bases: TGTGCCAGCAGCCAAGAGATGAACCCCTACAATGAGCAGTTCTTC.

This chain uses TRBV19 with TRBJ2-5; 11 bases align to TRBD2. The junction had 7 bases not matched to a gene; V was cut back by 4 bases and J by 6 bases. Germline V gives CDR1 LNHDA, CDR2 SQIVND (reference sequence). This CDR3 region has 15 residues. The CDR3 here is CASSTSGGRQQTQYF. CDR3 coding DNA: TGTGCCAGTAGTACTAGCGGGGGGCGTCAACAGACCCAGTACTTC.

The chain uses TRBV28 and TRBJ2-1; D tentatively reads TRBD1 or TRBD2 (6 bases each). The CDR3 extends over 15 amino acids. Trimming shortened V by 7 bases and J by 7 bases, and 20 bases separated the two germline ends. Germline values: CDR1 MDHEN, CDR2 SYDVKM. CDR3 region: CASTPLGGSGNEQFF. In DNA form, the CDR3 reads TGTGCCAGCACCCCTCTAGGGGGGTCTGGGAATGAGCAGTTCTTC.

V usage is TRBV5-5 and J usage is TRBJ1-4, with 8 positions matching TRBD1. The CDR3 covers 16 residues. Germline loops: CDR1 SGHKS, CDR2 YYEKEE (reference sequence). Losses at the gene ends were 3 bases for V and 2 bases for J; bases not matched to a gene: 6. The CDR3 DNA reads as TGTGCCAGCAGCTCGGGACAGGTCGTCACTAATGAAAAACTGTTTTTT. This gives the protein CASSSGQVVTNEKLFF.

The chain uses TRBV5-4 and TRBJ2-1; 8 bases map to TRBD2. The V gene end was trimmed by 4 bases and the J gene end by 1 base; junction bases not matched to a gene: 10. This CDR3 comprises 17 residues. CDR1 is SGHNT, CDR2 YYREEE, per germline (reference sequence). CDR3 protein: CASSLPLAGHSYNEQFF. CDR3 in DNA: TGTGCCAGCAGCCTACCTCTAGCGGGTCATTCCTACAATGAGCAGTTCTTC.

V usage is TRBV9 and J usage is TRBJ1-4, with D possibly matching TRBD1 (5 bases). Trimming stripped 0 bases from V and 1 base from J, with 10 bases between. The germline gives CDR1 SGDLS, CDR2 YYNGEE. The CDR3 is 16 amino acids. CDR3 region: CASSVGGGVTNEKLFF. CDR3 sequence (DNA): TGTGCCAGCAGCGTAGGTGGGGGGGTAACTAATGAAAAACTGTTTTTT.